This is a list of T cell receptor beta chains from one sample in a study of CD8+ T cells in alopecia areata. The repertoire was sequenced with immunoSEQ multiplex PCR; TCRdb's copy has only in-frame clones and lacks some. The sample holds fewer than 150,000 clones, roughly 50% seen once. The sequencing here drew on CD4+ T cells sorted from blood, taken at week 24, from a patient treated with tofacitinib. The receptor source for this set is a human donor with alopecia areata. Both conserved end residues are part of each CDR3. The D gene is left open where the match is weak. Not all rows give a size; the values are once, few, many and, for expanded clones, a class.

CDR3aa: CAIGDPQETQYF; CDR3nt: TGTGCCATCGGAGACCCCCAAGAGACCCAGTACTTC; abundance: few; j_gene: TRBJ2-5; d_gene: NA; v_gene: TRBV10-3
CDR3aa: CASSELQDQPQHF; CDR3nt: TGTGCCAGCAGTGAACTTCAGGATCAGCCCCAGCATTTT; abundance: NA; j_gene: TRBJ1-5; d_gene: NA; v_gene: TRBV6-1
CDR3aa: CSVGRRPPDTQYF; CDR3nt: TGCAGCGTTGGTCGCAGGCCGCCAGATACGCAGTATTTT; abundance: NA; j_gene: TRBJ2-3; d_gene: NA; v_gene: TRBV29-1
CDR3aa: CASSLGGANEKLFF; CDR3nt: TGTGCCAGCAGCTTAGGCGGGGCTAATGAAAAACTGTTTTTT; abundance: few; j_gene: TRBJ1-4; d_gene: NA; v_gene: TRBV7-8
CDR3aa: CSAAEGTAYGYTF; CDR3nt: TGCAGCGCCGCAGAAGGGACAGCATATGGCTACACCTTC; abundance: NA; j_gene: TRBJ1-2; d_gene: TRBD1; v_gene: TRBV29-1
CDR3aa: CAWTSRSYNSPLHF; CDR3nt: TGTGCCTGGACGAGCCGCTCCTATAATTCACCCCTCCACTTT; abundance: few; j_gene: TRBJ1-6; d_gene: NA; v_gene: TRBV30
CDR3aa: CASSPSGQPQHF; CDR3nt: TGTGCCAGCAGCCCGTCGGGGCAGCCCCAGCATTTT; abundance: NA; j_gene: TRBJ1-5; d_gene: NA; v_gene: TRBV7-2
CDR3aa: CAISVGRGAQYEQYF; CDR3nt: TGTGCCATCAGTGTCGGGCGGGGGGCCCAGTACGAGCAGTACTTC; abundance: NA; j_gene: TRBJ2-7; d_gene: TRBD2; v_gene: TRBV10-3
CDR3aa: CAWSRQYEQYF; CDR3nt: TGTGCCTGGAGTCGACAGTACGAGCAGTACTTC; abundance: NA; j_gene: TRBJ2-7; d_gene: NA; v_gene: TRBV30
CDR3aa: CASFPVTGELFF; CDR3nt: TGCGCCAGCTTTCCCGTGACCGGGGAGCTGTTTTTT; abundance: NA; j_gene: TRBJ2-2; d_gene: NA; v_gene: TRBV5-1
CDR3aa: CASRGTSGANEQFF; CDR3nt: TGTGCCAGCAGGGGGACTAGCGGGGCAAATGAGCAGTTCTTC; abundance: NA; j_gene: TRBJ2-1; d_gene: TRBD2; v_gene: TRBV2
CDR3aa: CASSLETFSGNTIYF; CDR3nt: TGTGCCAGCAGCTTGGAAACATTCTCTGGAAACACCATATATTTT; abundance: few; j_gene: TRBJ1-3; d_gene: NA; v_gene: TRBV5-8
CDR3aa: CASSESGSGANVLTF; CDR3nt: TGTGCCAGCAGTGAATCTGGCTCTGGGGCCAACGTCCTGACTTTC; abundance: few; j_gene: TRBJ2-6; d_gene: NA; v_gene: TRBV25-1
CDR3aa: CASSLRTGGMETQYF; CDR3nt: TGTGCCAGCAGCTTGAGGACAGGGGGCATGGAGACCCAGTACTTC; abundance: NA; j_gene: TRBJ2-5; d_gene: TRBD1; v_gene: TRBV5-6
CDR3aa: CASSLSLAGGGEQFF; CDR3nt: TGCGCCAGCAGCTTGAGTCTAGCGGGGGGCGGTGAGCAGTTCTTC; abundance: NA; j_gene: TRBJ2-1; d_gene: TRBD2; v_gene: TRBV5-1
CDR3aa: CASSPAATYEQYF; CDR3nt: TGTGCCAGCAGCCCCGCCGCCACCTACGAGCAGTACTTC; abundance: NA; j_gene: TRBJ2-7; d_gene: NA; v_gene: TRBV7-9
CDR3aa: CASSTGSANTGELFF; CDR3nt: TGTGCCAGCAGTACAGGGTCCGCGAACACCGGGGAGCTGTTTTTT; abundance: NA; j_gene: TRBJ2-2; d_gene: NA; v_gene: TRBV2
CDR3aa: CASSSGGSVANVLTF; CDR3nt: TGTGCCAGCAGCTCCGGGGGGTCTGTGGCCAACGTCCTGACTTTC; abundance: NA; j_gene: TRBJ2-6; d_gene: TRBD2; v_gene: TRBV7-9
CDR3aa: CASSQDTPGPNTGELFF; CDR3nt: TGCGCCAGCAGCCAAGACACCCCGGGACCGAACACCGGGGAGCTGTTTTTT; abundance: NA; j_gene: TRBJ2-2; d_gene: NA; v_gene: TRBV4-3
CDR3aa: CSVGGLAGGYYRETQYF; CDR3nt: TGCAGCGTCGGTGGACTAGCGGGGGGTTATTATCGAGAGACCCAGTACTTC; abundance: NA; j_gene: TRBJ2-5; d_gene: TRBD2; v_gene: TRBV29-1
CDR3aa: CATSRDWRGAGANVLTF; CDR3nt: TGTGCCACCAGCAGAGATTGGAGGGGGGCTGGGGCCAACGTCCTGACTTTC; abundance: NA; j_gene: TRBJ2-6; d_gene: NA; v_gene: TRBV15
CDR3aa: CASSGQVNNEQFF; CDR3nt: TGCGCCAGCAGCGGACAGGTAAACAATGAGCAGTTCTTC; abundance: NA; j_gene: TRBJ2-1; d_gene: TRBD1; v_gene: TRBV5-1
CDR3aa: CSVGYRTGSNEQYF; CDR3nt: TGCAGCGTTGGGTACCGGACAGGGAGCAACGAGCAGTACTTC; abundance: NA; j_gene: TRBJ2-7; d_gene: TRBD1; v_gene: TRBV29-1
CDR3aa: CASSHREDGVEAFF; CDR3nt: TGTGCCAGTAGTCATCGGGAGGACGGGGTTGAAGCTTTCTTT; abundance: few; j_gene: TRBJ1-1; d_gene: NA; v_gene: TRBV19
CDR3aa: CASSPGLARETQYF; CDR3nt: TGTGCCAGCAGCCCAGGACTAGCACGGGAGACCCAGTACTTC; abundance: NA; j_gene: TRBJ2-5; d_gene: TRBD2; v_gene: TRBV7-2
CDR3aa: CAISGTGDGELFF; CDR3nt: TGTGCCATCAGCGGGACAGGGGACGGGGAGCTGTTTTTT; abundance: NA; j_gene: TRBJ2-2; d_gene: TRBD1; v_gene: TRBV10-3